This TCR beta chain was sequenced for a study of shared clonotypes between healthy human individuals. Study results and limitations: Rarefaction gave evidence that sorted-subset sequencing remained incomplete despite large depth.

This CDR3 has 15 amino acids. The V gene's germline CDR1 is SGHRS and CDR2 YFSETQ. V lost 0 bases and J lost 10; bases outside the gene matches: 7. Each subset's genomic DNA was shared equally among a number of immunoSEQ plates. Profiled with immunoSEQ multiplex PCR; TCRdb holds only in-frame clones, not every one. Of about 1.5 million clones listed, approximately 98% are singletons. A note on this clone: Its antigen is still unknown.

This chain connects TRBV5-1 to TRBJ2-1; 10 bases match TRBD2. The sequencing input was naive CD4+ T cells sorted from blood. Subset defined: CD45RA+ positively selected. The source is a young man in good health. The CDR3 coding sequence is TGCGCCAGCAGCTTGGGGGGGACTAGCGACTCCGAGCAGTTCTTC. Translating gives CASSLGGTSDSEQFF.